This T cell receptor beta chain was sequenced in a study of blood T cell repertoires in COVID-19. Background on the study: Italy, Spain and the United States were the sources of the convalescent and acute COVID-19 samples.

Method: immunoSEQ multiplex PCR; TCRdb's copy keeps in-frame clones and lacks some. The sample shows 150,000 to 200,000 clones, about 88% of them seen only once. The CDR3 contains 12 residues. V was trimmed by 3 bases and J by 7 bases, leaving 7 bases between them. The sample taken for sequencing was peripheral blood. This chain joins TRBV12-3 or TRBV12-4 and TRBJ2-1; unclear D gene. This receptor was taken from a man in his sixties with acute or convalescent COVID-19. The CDR3 reads CASSLSGNEQFF. In DNA, the CDR3 is TGTGCCAGCAGTTTGTCCGGGAATGAGCAGTTCTTC.